This T cell receptor beta chain was observed in a study of cytomegalovirus exposure and HLA in healthy donors. Worth noting for this clone: The antigen is not known.

Those who donated were healthy bone marrow donors. PCR amplification relied on 60 Vbeta primers (plus 13 Jbeta primers). The assay was immunoSEQ multiplex PCR, and TCRdb's table has in-frame clones only and misses some. Of about 190,000 clones listed, 85% to 90% are singletons. Study-level results: There were a few CMV-associated chains whose specificity for CMV antigens was confirmed in vitro. Several of the most significant clusters were apparently associated with common viral pathogens in a later analysis. Immune exposure information comprised only CMV serostatus.

Germline V gives CDR1 LGHNA, CDR2 YSLEER. V gave up 1 base and J gave up 3 bases; unmatched junction bases: 6. The CDR3 has 15 residues. The genes are TRBV4-3 and TRBJ2-7; TRBD1 aligns across 7 bases. Material for sequencing was PBMCs. This receptor was taken from a man aged 25 to 40 in good health and CMV-seronegative. CDR3 nucleotide sequence: TGCGCCAGCAGCCAAGGCCGGGACAGTGGCTACGAGCAGTACTTC. Residues: CASSQGRDSGYEQYF.